One and the same sample provided the 20 T cell receptor beta chains below, sequenced in a study of PD-1 blockade in classical Hodgkin lymphoma. Profiling relied on immunoSEQ multiplex PCR, and the TCRdb table lists in-frame clones only, not all of them. The repertoire holds about 43,000 clones, with around 72% as singletons. Each patient relapsed following autologous stem cell transplantation, and prior brentuximab vedotin exposure differed. This specimen was peripheral blood mononuclear cells (PBMCs), taken before the second cycle of nivolumab. These receptors were taken from a human donor with classical Hodgkin lymphoma.

The chain uses TRBV7-9 and TRBJ1-4; D gene uncertain. The CDR3 extends over 13 amino acids. Trimming left V 5 bases short and J 5 bases short, with 9 bases between. Germline CDR1 reads SEHNR; CDR2 reads FQNEAQ (reference sequence). As DNA, the CDR3 is TGTGCCAGCAGCCTCCCCCAGAATGAAAAACTGTTTTTT. This encodes CASSLPQNEKLFF.

Notes on this clone: This sample also contains other DNA sequences that code for the same CDR3. V gene TRBV5-1 combines with J gene TRBJ1-2; D gene ambiguous. Germline values: CDR1 SGHRS, CDR2 YFSETQ. The CDR3 is made up of 14 amino acids. V dropped 1 base and J dropped 2 bases, with 9 bases sitting between them. The CDR3 region has the DNA TGCGCCAGCAGCTTGAGGGAGGCCAACTATGGCTACACCTTC. As protein: CASSLREANYGYTF. The full variable domain, its missing parts supplied by reference TRBV5-1 and TRBJ1-2, is KAGVTQTPRYLIKTRGQQVTLSCSPISGHRSVSWYQQTPGQGLQFLFEYFSETQRNKGNFPGRFSGRQFSNSRSEMNVSTLELGDSALYLCASSLREANYGYTFGSGTRLTVV.

The CDR3 nucleotides read TGTGCCAGTAGTACCCCGGACAGGTGGAACACTGAAGCTTTCTTT. Translating gives CASSTPDRWNTEAFF. This sequence joins TRBV19 and TRBJ1-1; 7 nucleotides line up with TRBD1. The V gene end was trimmed by 4 bases and the J gene end by 1 base; junction bases not matched to a gene: 6. CDR3 size: 15 residues. Looked up from germline, CDR1 is LNHDA and CDR2 is SQIVND (reference sequence).

The chain is built from TRBV16 and TRBJ2-5; TRBD1 aligns across 7 bases. This CDR3 has 15 residues. In germline, CDR1 is KGHSY, CDR2 FQNENV. The V segment lost 1 base and the J segment 6 bases; nucleotides outside the gene matches: 8. DNA of the CDR3: TGTGCCAGCAGCCAATTTAAGGGGGCGATACAGACCCAGTACTTC. Protein sequence: CASSQFKGAIQTQYF.

The chain employs TRBV7-2 and TRBJ2-1, with 13 positions matching TRBD2. V dropped 4 bases and J dropped 8; count of bases not matched to a gene: 14. Germline V gene data show CDR1 as SGHTA and CDR2 as FQGNSA. CDR3 size: 18 residues. The CDR3 DNA is TGTGCCAGCAGCTCGCTCCCCCCCACTAGCGGGAGGGCTTATGAGCAGTTCTTC. As protein: CASSSLPPTSGRAYEQFF.

The chain employs TRBV4-3 and TRBJ2-7; D perhaps matches TRBD2 (5 bases). Germline V gene lookup returns CDR1 LGHNA and CDR2 YSLEER. There are 14 residues in the CDR3. V lost 4 bases, J lost 1 base, and 11 bases lay in between. The DNA of the CDR3 is TGCGCCAGCAGCCCAGCGGCTCTTTCCTACGAGCAGTACTTC. This gives the protein CASSPAALSYEQYF.

The chain carries TRBV7-8 and TRBJ2-3; 10 bases are shared with TRBD2. The CDR3 sequence is 16 residues long. Germline-derived CDR1 and CDR2 are SGHVS and FQNEAQ. V lost 3 bases to trimming and J lost 3 bases; unmatched junction nucleotides: 6. The CDR3 DNA follows: TGTGCCAGCAGCTTGGGTACTAGCGGGGAAACAGATACGCAGTATTTT. Its protein is CASSLGTSGETDTQYF.

V gene TRBV15 combines with J gene TRBJ2-3; 8 bases map to TRBD2. CDR3 length: 14 amino acids. The ends lost 4 bases at V and 3 bases at J; junction bases unmatched: 3. From germline, CDR1 is LNHNV and CDR2 YYDKDF (reference sequence). The CDR3 DNA reads TGTGCCACCAGCATGAGCGGGAGAACAGATACGCAGTATTTT. Encoded protein: CATSMSGRTDTQYF.

V is TRBV19 and J is TRBJ2-1, with TRBD1 matching over 8 bases. With V trimmed by 3 bases and J by 5 bases, 6 bases remained unmatched. CDR1 and CDR2 from the germline V gene are LNHDA and SQIVND (reference sequence). CDR3 length equals 15 residues. DNA for the CDR3: TGTGCCAGTAGTATGGGGACAGGCATTGACAATGAGCAGTTCTTC. This sequence encodes CASSMGTGIDNEQFF.

This clone rates as medium-sized. The chain couples TRBV27 to TRBJ2-7; a weak D match, TRBD1 (7 bases). The CDR3 has 14 amino acids. V was trimmed by 3 bases and J by 5 bases, leaving 14 bases between them. Germline CDR1 MNHEY, CDR2 SMNVEV (reference sequence). As DNA, the CDR3 is TGTGCCAGCAGTTTGAGGGCAGGGGGGCACGAGCAGTACTTC. It yields the protein CASSLRAGGHEQYF.

The chain couples TRBV7-6 to TRBJ1-1; no clear D gene. V lost 0 bases to trimming and J lost 8 bases, with 13 bases between them. Germline CDR1 reads SGHVS; CDR2 reads FNYEAQ. The CDR3 length is 14 residues. DNA for the CDR3: TGTGCCAGCAGCTTAGCTTCTGGGGATTCGGAAGCTTTCTTT. It translates to CASSLASGDSEAFF. Combining the CDR3 with reference TRBV7-6 and TRBJ1-1 gives the whole variable domain GAGVSQSPRYKVTKRGQDVALRCDPISGHVSLYWYRQALGQGPEFLTYFNYEAQQDKSGLPNDRFSAERPEGSISTLTIQRTEQRDSAMYRCASSLASGDSEAFFGQGTRLTVV.

CDR3 loop: CASSQDDGLGGYTF. CDR3 coding DNA: TGCGCCAGCAGCCAAGATGACGGCCTCGGGGGCTACACCTTC. The chain links TRBV4-3 to TRBJ1-2, with unresolved D. Germline V CDR1 and CDR2: LGHNA, YSLEER. The V end was cut by 0 bases, the J end by 8 bases, with 13 bases between. This CDR3 has 14 amino acids.

By sample share, this clone is medium-sized (0.01 to 0.1%). The genes are TRBV15 and TRBJ1-5, with 12 bases fitting TRBD1. CDR1 is LNHNV, CDR2 YYDKDF, per germline (reference sequence). The CDR3 is 18 amino acids. The ends lost 4 bases at V and 6 bases at J; junction bases unmatched: 13. Here the CDR3 reads CATSTTRDRGRRGQPQHF. The CDR3 nucleotides read TGTGCCACCAGCACAACCCGGGACAGGGGGCGCAGGGGTCAGCCCCAGCATTTT. The whole variable domain, filled in from reference TRBV15 and TRBJ1-5, reads DAMVIQNPRYQVTQFGKPVTLSCSQTLNHNVMYWYQQKSSQAPKLLFHYYDKDFNNEADTPDNFQSRRPNTSFCFLDIRSPGLGDTAMYLCATSTTRDRGRRGQPQHFGDGTRLSIL.

J is TRBJ1-2 and V is TRBV9, with a possible D match to TRBD1 (6 bases). Germline values: CDR1 SGDLS, CDR2 YYNGEE. V was cut by 3 bases and J by 0 bases, with 12 bases left in between. The CDR3 runs 15 residues. The CDR3 is CASSGSGAPNYGYTF. The CDR3 bases are TGTGCCAGCAGCGGCTCAGGGGCCCCTAACTATGGCTACACCTTC.

This clone was counted once. The chain recombines TRBV19 with TRBJ2-3; 7 positions match TRBD1. CDR1 and CDR2 from the germline V gene are LNHDA and SQIVND (reference sequence). V trimming: 7 bases; J trimming: 4 bases; junction bases outside the gene matches: 8. This CDR3 has 14 residues. The CDR3 DNA sequence: TGTGCCAGTACCACAGACAGGGTTGCAGATACGCAGTATTTT. It codes for CASTTDRVADTQYF. The full variable domain, rest sourced from reference TRBV19 and TRBJ2-3, is DGGITQSPKYLFRKEGQNVTLSCEQNLNHDAMYWYRQDPGQGLRLIYYSQIVNDFQKGDIAEGYSVSREKKESFPLTVTSAQKNPTAFYLCASTTDRVADTQYFGPGTRLTVL.

This clone was counted only a few times. The chain carries TRBV28 and TRBJ2-7; D gene unclear. CDR3 length: 16 residues. The V and J ends lost 7 bases and 5 bases respectively, with 24 bases between them. The germline gives CDR1 MDHEN, CDR2 SYDVKM. The CDR3 DNA reads TGTGCCAGCAATCCCCGTAAGGAGAGGTACAGTAACGAGCAGTACTTC. Protein: CASNPRKERYSNEQYF. Together with reference TRBV28 and TRBJ2-7, the CDR3 gives the full variable domain: DVKVTQSSRYLVKRTGEKVFLECVQDMDHENMFWYRQDPGLGLRLIYFSYDVKMKEKGDIPEGYSVSREKKERFSLILESASTNQTSMYLCASNPRKERYSNEQYFGPGTRLTVT.

The gene calls are TRBV11-2 and TRBJ2-1; D gene ambiguous. From germline, CDR1 is SGHAT and CDR2 FQNNGV. V lost 5 bases, J lost 4 bases, and 9 bases lay in between. There are 13 residues in the CDR3. The CDR3 here is CASSPTTYNEQFF. CDR3 DNA sequence: TGTGCCAGCAGCCCAACAACTTACAATGAGCAGTTCTTC. The complete variable domain, with remaining parts taken from reference TRBV11-2 and TRBJ2-1, reads EAGVAQSPRYKIIEKRQSVAFWCNPISGHATLYWYQQILGQGPKLLIQFQNNGVVDDSQLPKDRFSAERLKGVDSTLKIQPAKLEDSAVYLCASSPTTYNEQFFGPGTRLTVL.

The chain carries TRBV18 and TRBJ1-1; the D is unclear. The CDR3 has 14 amino acids. CDR1 is KGHSH and CDR2 is LQKENI in the germline V gene. The V gene lost 6 bases and the J gene lost 6 bases, with 17 bases spanning the gap. CDR3 region: CASSHDFPGAEAFF. CDR3 DNA sequence: TGTGCCAGCTCCCACGATTTCCCGGGCGCTGAAGCTTTCTTT.

Only one count was recorded for this clone. This chain connects TRBV5-1 to TRBJ1-4, with D maybe TRBD1 (6 bases). Germline CDR1 is SGHRS and CDR2 is YFSETQ. This CDR3 has 15 amino acids. Trimming removed 4 bases at V and 8 bases at J, with 18 bases between. The CDR3 DNA follows: TGCGCCAGCAGCCCCGGGGACACCCGGAGGGAAAAACTGTTTTTT. Translating it yields CASSPGDTRREKLFF.

V is TRBV6-6 and J is TRBJ1-1; TRBD1 is a possible D gene (5 bases). Between the trimmed V and J ends, which lost 6 bases and 6 bases, there was a span of 14 bases. There are 13 residues in the CDR3. CDR1 is MNHNY and CDR2 is SVGAGI in the germline V gene (reference sequence). The CDR3 DNA follows: TGTGCCAGCAGGCGTTGGGGGGACTCTGAAGCTTTCTTT. Its translation: CASRRWGDSEAFF.